These 24 T cell receptor beta chains share one sample of origin, sequenced in a study of blood T cells in healthy people across ages (dated by TCRdb to between 2014 and 2017). Receptors were amplified or captured by 5' RACE. These reads were obtained on an Illumina HiSeq 2500. A second roughly 7 to 11 cycle PCR used a sample-barcoded 5' primer and a J-beta primer mix. TCRdb applied fastp at Q25 and MiXCR to the public reads, then kept only in-frame beta chains. All rows with the same CDR3 protein become a single entry with the most common DNA and genes. Present in this sample are 1.5 million to 1.9 million distinct CDR3 sequences, roughly 43% of which were seen just once. Together, the top ten hold roughly 3.7% of the sample. The sample comprised blood. These receptors were taken from a young woman in good health.

V is TRBV7-9 and J is TRBJ1-4; possibly TRBD1 for D (5 bases). Trimming removed 7 bases at V and 1 base at J, with 10 bases between. Germline-derived CDR1 and CDR2 are SEHNR and FQNEAQ (reference sequence). The CDR3 spans 14 residues. The CDR3 spells CASNLQGTNEKLFF. CDR3 coding DNA: TGTGCCAGCAACTTGCAGGGAACTAATGAAAAACTGTTTTTT. The full variable domain, rest sourced from reference TRBV7-9 and TRBJ1-4, is DTGVSQNPRHKITKRGQNVTFRCDPISEHNRLYWYRQTLGQGPEFLTYFQNEAQLEKSRLLSDRFSAERPKGSFSTLEIQRTEQGDSAMYLCASNLQGTNEKLFFGSGTQLSVL.

This clonotype was detected many times. The V and J genes are TRBV29-1 and TRBJ2-1, with D maybe TRBD1 (5 bases). V was trimmed by 0 bases and J by 3 bases, leaving 6 bases between them. The CDR3 consists of 13 residues. The V gene's germline CDR1 is SQVTM and CDR2 ANQGSEA. The DNA of the CDR3 is TGCAGCGTTGAAGATCAGGGCTACAATGAGCAGTTCTTC. It encodes CSVEDQGYNEQFF.

J is TRBJ2-3 and V is TRBV9; 10 bases map to TRBD2. The CDR3 is made up of 16 amino acids. Germline V gene sequence: CDR1 SGDLS, CDR2 YYNGEE. V lost 4 bases to trimming and J lost 4 bases; unmatched junction nucleotides: 9. CDR3 coding DNA: TGTGCCAGCAGCTCTAGCGGGAGCTCTCTCGCAGATACGCAGTATTTT. Translating it yields CASSSSGSSLADTQYF. Using reference TRBV9 and TRBJ2-3 for the parts outside the CDR3, the full variable domain is DSGVTQTPKHLITATGQRVTLRCSPRSGDLSVYWYQQSLDQGLQFLIQYYNGEERAKGNILERFSAQQFPDLHSELNLSSLELGDSALYFCASSSSGSSLADTQYFGPGTRLTVL.

The CDR3 DNA is TGTGCCAGCAGGAACAGGGGGAGGAACACTGAAGCTTTCTTT. Translated: CASRNRGRNTEAFF. The V gene is TRBV6-2 or TRBV6-3, the J gene TRBJ1-1; TRBD1 agrees at 8 bases. This CDR3 contains 14 residues. V gave up 6 bases and J gave up 1 base; unmatched junction bases: 4. The V gene's germline CDR1 is MNHEY and CDR2 SVGEGT.

This sequence joins TRBV28 and TRBJ2-7, with D unresolved. The DNA end is more similar to TRBJ2-5, so the J call may be wrong. CDR1 and CDR2 from the germline V gene are MDHEN and SYDVKM. The CDR3 is 12 amino acids. This CDR3 is CASSQRLETQYF. The CDR3 coding sequence is TGTGCCAGCAGCCAGAGGCTTGAGACCCAGTACTTC.

J is TRBJ1-1 and V is TRBV29-1; unclear D gene. Germline CDR1 is SQVTM and CDR2 is ANQGSEA. The CDR3 extends over 14 amino acids. V lost 1 base and J lost 2, with 11 bases in between. DNA for the CDR3: TGCAGCGTTGAAGTGGCCAATCGTAACACTGAAGCTTTCTTT. Its translation: CSVEVANRNTEAFF. Full variable domain (missing parts from reference TRBV29-1 and TRBJ1-1): SAVISQKPSRDICQRGTSLTIQCQVDSQVTMMFWYRQQPGQSLTLIATANQGSEATYESGFVIDKFPISRPNLTFSTLTVSNMSPEDSSIYLCSVEVANRNTEAFFGQGTRLTVV.

For this clonotype: Its ends do not fully match the called genes, so a read error is possible. The chain links TRBV13 to TRBJ2-7; the D is unclear. CDR3 size: 14 residues. The germline V gene encodes CDR1 PRHDT and CDR2 FYEKMQ (reference sequence). CDR3 sequence reads: CASGFKGAPYEQYF. The CDR3 DNA reads as TGTGCCAGCGGCTTCAAGGGTGCCCCCTACGAGCAGTACTTC.

The J gene is TRBJ2-5, the V gene TRBV6-1; TRBD1 is a possible D gene (6 bases). The ends were cut back, 4 bases at V and 11 bases at J, with 17 bases in the middle. The germline CDR1 and CDR2 sequences are MNHNS and SASEGT. This CDR3 spans 13 amino acids. The CDR3 here is CASSVRGDNEQYF. CDR3 bases: TGTGCCAGCAGTGTTCGAGGGGACAATGAGCAGTACTTC.

This chain connects TRBV7-6 to TRBJ1-6; possible D gene TRBD1, 5 bases. The germline V gene has CDR1 SGHVS and CDR2 FNYEAQ. The CDR3 covers 16 residues. Trimming stripped 1 base from V and 7 bases from J, with 14 bases between. The CDR3 reads CASSLGAGEANSPLHF. CDR3 bases: TGTGCCAGCAGCTTAGGAGCGGGGGAAGCCAATTCACCCCTCCACTTT.

The sample holds a few counts of this clonotype. This chain uses TRBV29-1 with TRBJ1-1; possibly TRBD1 for D (6 bases). The V gene's germline CDR1 is SQVTM and CDR2 ANQGSEA. The germline V and J ends were trimmed by 7 bases and 3 bases, with 21 bases remaining between them. This CDR3 spans 15 amino acids. The CDR3 loop reads CSAGGVVRGYTEAFF. CDR3 sequence (DNA): TGCAGCGCCGGCGGGGTGGTCAGGGGATACACTGAAGCTTTCTTT.

V is TRBV7-9 and J is TRBJ2-3; D gene uncertain. This CDR3 region has 13 residues. Per the germline V gene, CDR1 is SEHNR and CDR2 is FQNEAQ (reference sequence). The V end was cut by 5 bases, the J end by 4 bases, with 10 bases between. CDR3 loop: CASSPETPDTQYF. DNA for the CDR3: TGTGCCAGCAGCCCTGAAACGCCAGATACGCAGTATTTT.

This sequence joins TRBV19 and TRBJ2-3, with a tentative D call TRBD2 (7 bases). This CDR3 has 16 amino acids. Germline V gives CDR1 LNHDA, CDR2 SQIVND (reference sequence). Trimming shortened V by 7 bases and J by 0 bases, and 17 bases separated the two germline ends. This CDR3 reads CASTKRGGGSTDTQYF. CDR3 sequence (DNA): TGTGCCAGTACCAAGAGGGGAGGGGGTAGCACAGATACGCAGTATTTT.

V usage is TRBV7-2 and J usage is TRBJ2-7; D gene unclear. The DNA end lines up better with TRBJ2-5; the J call may be wrong. CDR1 is SGHTA, CDR2 FQGNSA, per germline. The CDR3 is 15 amino acids. CDR3 DNA: TGTGCCAGCAGCCGCTTTGACAAACCCAGGGAGACCCAGTACTTC. Translated, it gives CASSRFDKPRETQYF.

The chain carries TRBV20-1 and TRBJ1-2; 8 bases are shared with TRBD1. The CDR3 has 14 amino acids. Germline V gene sequence: CDR1 DFQATT, CDR2 SNEGSKA (reference sequence). V was pared by 7 bases and J by 4 bases, with 11 bases of the junction left unmatched. The CDR3: CSVDREFSGYGYTF. The CDR3 DNA reads as TGCAGTGTGGACAGGGAGTTTTCGGGCTATGGCTACACCTTC.

V is TRBV13 and J is TRBJ2-2; 8 bases are shared with TRBD1. Trimming took 1 base from V and 4 from J; bases not matched to a gene: 5. The CDR3 totals 16 residues. Germline loops: CDR1 PRHDT, CDR2 FYEKMQ (reference sequence). The CDR3 DNA is TGTGCCAGCAGCTTAGCGGGGACAGGAGGCACCGGGGAGCTGTTTTTT. It encodes CASSLAGTGGTGELFF.

The CDR3 nucleotides are TGTGCCTGGAGTGTAAAGTTAACCATTCAGTACTTC. Translated, it gives CAWSVKLTIQYF. The chain recombines TRBV30 with TRBJ2-4; D remains ambiguous. Germline-derived CDR1 and CDR2 are GTSNPN and SVGIG (reference sequence). The CDR3 length is 12 residues. The germline V and J ends were trimmed by 0 bases and 9 bases, with 9 bases remaining between them. Supplemented by reference TRBV30 and TRBJ2-4, the full variable domain reads SQTIHQWPATLVQPVGSPLSLECTVEGTSNPNLYWYRQAAGRGLQLLFYSVGIGQISSEVPQNLSASRPQDRQFILSSKKLLLSDSGFYLCAWSVKLTIQYFGAGTRLSVL.

V and J are TRBV25-1 and TRBJ1-2, with D tentatively TRBD1 (6 bases). The germline gives CDR1 MGHDK, CDR2 SYGVNS. V lost 3 bases, J lost 6 bases, and 17 bases lay in between. This CDR3 is built from 15 residues. CDR3 sequence: CASSDPGAGEDGYTF. As DNA, the CDR3 is TGTGCCAGCAGTGACCCGGGGGCAGGGGAGGATGGCTACACCTTC.

As concerns this clonotype: An end of the junction differs from the germline gene, which may be a read error. This rearrangement joins TRBV25-1 to TRBJ2-5, with no clear D. The germline gives CDR1 MGHDK, CDR2 SYGVNS. The CDR3 loop spans 12 amino acids. The CDR3 nucleotides are TGTGCCGGCAGTGAATATGAAAAGACCCAGTACTTC. As protein: CAGSEYEKTQYF.

On this clonotype: At one boundary the junction diverges from the germline segment, which might be a read error. The gene calls are TRBV7-7 and TRBJ2-1, with 13 nucleotides matching TRBD2. Looked up from germline, CDR1 is SSHAT and CDR2 is FNYEAQ (reference sequence). The CDR3 is made up of 16 amino acids. CDR3 coding DNA: TGTGCTAGCAGCTTAGGGACTAGCGGGATGCTTAATGAGCAGTTCTTC. Amino acids: CASSLGTSGMLNEQFF.

This clonotype came up once. CDR3 nucleotides: TGCAGCGTTAAAGGCCGGGGGGGCACCGGGGAGCTGTTTTTT. Translation gives CSVKGRGGTGELFF. V gene TRBV29-1 combines with J gene TRBJ2-2, with 8 bases lining up with TRBD2. Germline assignment: CDR1 SQVTM and CDR2 ANQGSEA. Trimming removed 5 bases from V and 4 bases from J; junction bases left unmatched: 6. The CDR3 runs to 14 residues.

This clonotype was detected a few times. J is TRBJ2-3 and V is TRBV6-5; 7 bases align to TRBD1. This CDR3 has 12 residues. V lost 4 bases to trimming and J lost 9 bases; unmatched junction nucleotides: 4. Germline loops: CDR1 MNHEY, CDR2 SVGAGI. CDR3 DNA: TGTGCCAGCAGTTCCCCCAGGGGGACGCAGTATTTT. Encoded protein: CASSSPRGTQYF.

In its sample, this clonotype was seen a few times. This rearrangement joins TRBV7-9 to TRBJ2-3, with D perhaps TRBD2 (6 bases). Trimming cost V 2 bases and J 1 base, with 13 bases left between them. Germline-derived CDR1 and CDR2 are SEHNR and FQNEAQ (reference sequence). The CDR3 totals 16 residues. CDR3 sequence reads: CASSLSIAERTDTQYF. CDR3 nucleotides: TGTGCCAGCAGCTTATCAATAGCGGAACGCACAGATACGCAGTATTTT.

This clonotype was counted only a few times. The chain couples TRBV12-3 or TRBV12-4 to TRBJ2-1, with D perhaps matching TRBD2 (6 bases). The J call may be incorrect, as the DNA end agrees better with TRBJ2-7. The CDR3 runs to 14 residues. CDR3 sequence reads: CASNSDYSYNEQYF. The CDR3 DNA follows: TGTGCCAGCAATTCGGACTACTCCTACAATGAGCAGTACTTC.

This clonotype was found a few times. The chain couples TRBV7-9 to TRBJ1-5, with D unclear. Germline CDR1 and CDR2: SEHNR and FQNEAQ (reference sequence). This CDR3 is 13 amino acids long. V lost 1 base and J 7 bases, leaving 8 bases between the germline ends. The CDR3 region has the DNA TGTGCCAGCAGCTTAGATATAGGCCAGCCCCAGCATTTT. It is translated as CASSLDIGQPQHF.